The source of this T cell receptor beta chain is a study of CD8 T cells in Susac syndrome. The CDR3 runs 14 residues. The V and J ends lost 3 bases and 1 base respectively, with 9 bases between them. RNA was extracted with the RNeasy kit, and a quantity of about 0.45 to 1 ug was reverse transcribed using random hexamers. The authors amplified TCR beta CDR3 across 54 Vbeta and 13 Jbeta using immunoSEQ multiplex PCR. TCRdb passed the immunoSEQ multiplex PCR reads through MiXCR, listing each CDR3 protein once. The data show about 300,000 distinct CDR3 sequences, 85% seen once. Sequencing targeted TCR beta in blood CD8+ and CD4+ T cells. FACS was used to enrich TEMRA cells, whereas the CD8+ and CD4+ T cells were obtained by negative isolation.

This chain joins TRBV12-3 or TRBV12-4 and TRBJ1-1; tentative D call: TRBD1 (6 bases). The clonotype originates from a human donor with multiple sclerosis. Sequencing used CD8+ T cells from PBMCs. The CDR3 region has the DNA TGTGCCAGCAGTTTCCGGGACACGAACACTGAAGCTTTCTTT. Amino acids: CASSFRDTNTEAFF.